The 17 T cell receptor beta chains below all came from one sample that was sequenced in a study of post-analysis software for immune sequencing data. Findings of the study overall: In patients, TRBV5-6, TRBV5-1 and TRBV20-1 belonged to five TRBV segments found more frequently than in controls.

These receptors have no identified antigens. The authors incorporated unique molecular identifiers into the TCR beta cDNA libraries. One entry per CDR3 protein, called by TCRdb with MiXCR from the PCR reads. The sample holds hundreds of thousands of distinct CDR3 sequences, about 32% seen once. The sequenced sample was blood. The receptors derive from a girl between 5 and 17 years old with multiple sclerosis.

The chain couples TRBV5-1 to TRBJ1-5; D gene uncertain. The germline gives CDR1 SGHRS, CDR2 YFSETQ. Between the trimmed V and J ends, which lost 0 bases and 0 bases, there was a span of 25 bases. This CDR3 has 21 amino acids. The CDR3 protein is CASSLGPRGGQRKYSNQPQHF. The CDR3 region has the DNA TGCGCCAGCAGCTTGGGGCCGCGGGGAGGGCAACGGAAATATAGCAATCAGCCCCAGCATTTT.

This chain connects TRBV6-5 to TRBJ2-1; 8 nucleotides agree with TRBD2. The ends lost 5 bases at V and 9 bases at J; junction bases unmatched: 15. The CDR3 totals 16 residues. CDR1 and CDR2 from the germline V gene are MNHEY and SVGAGI. The CDR3 DNA is TGTGCCAGCAGTCCCGCGGGACTAGGGGTGAGCAGTGAGCAGTTCTTC. Its translation is CASSPAGLGVSSEQFF.

The chain links TRBV20-1 to TRBJ2-7; TRBD2 matches at 7 bases. Germline V gives CDR1 DFQATT, CDR2 SNEGSKA (reference sequence). Unmatched junction bases numbered 17, after V lost 8 bases and J lost 7 bases. The CDR3 consists of 14 residues. CDR3 loop: CSSRPGVNGGEQYF. The CDR3 nucleotides are TGCAGTTCCCGTCCCGGGGTCAACGGGGGGGAGCAGTACTTC.

The chain couples TRBV6-2 or TRBV6-3 to TRBJ2-3; 11 nucleotides match TRBD2. This CDR3 contains 17 residues. V trimming: 4 bases; J trimming: 1 base; junction bases outside the gene matches: 7. Germline V gives CDR1 MNHEY, CDR2 SVGEGT. The CDR3 protein is CASSLWLAGGGTDTQYF. The CDR3 coding sequence is TGTGCCAGCAGTTTGTGGCTAGCGGGGGGAGGCACAGATACGCAGTATTTT.

This clonotype has just a few counts. The rearrangement uses TRBV7-9 and TRBJ2-2; D remains unclear. Germline CDR1 SEHNR, CDR2 FQNEAQ (reference sequence). The CDR3 runs to 15 residues. V was clipped by 5 bases and J by 0 bases, with 10 bases between them. The CDR3 here is CASSPVSPNTGELFF. DNA of the CDR3: TGTGCCAGCAGCCCCGTGAGCCCGAACACCGGGGAGCTGTTTTTT.

This chain joins TRBV20-1 and TRBJ2-1, with no clear D. CDR3 length: 16 residues. Looked up from germline, CDR1 is DFQATT and CDR2 is SNEGSKA (reference sequence). Trimming pared 5 bases from V and 0 bases from J, leaving 17 bases between. Written as DNA, the CDR3 is TGCAGTGCTGACCGGGCAGCGCGAAGCTCCTACAATGAGCAGTTCTTC. Amino acid sequence: CSADRAARSSYNEQFF.

In its sample, this clonotype was seen a few times. The V call is TRBV7-6, the J call TRBJ2-7; the match to TRBD2 covers 8 bases. With V trimmed by 3 bases and J by 5 bases, 18 bases remained unmatched. Germline-derived CDR1 and CDR2 are SGHVS and FNYEAQ. The length of the CDR3 is 18 residues. The CDR3 loop reads CASSFPPRGAVSLHEQYF. DNA for the CDR3: TGTGCCAGCAGCTTTCCCCCGCGGGGGGCCGTATCTCTCCACGAGCAGTACTTC.

V gene TRBV9 combines with J gene TRBJ2-7; D is unresolved. Per the germline V gene, CDR1 is SGDLS and CDR2 is YYNGEE. CDR3 length: 16 residues. Trimming shortened V by 0 bases and J by 2 bases, and 15 bases separated the two germline ends. DNA of the CDR3: TGTGCCAGCAGCGTAGGGCAGGCGGCTTCGACCTACGAGCAGTACTTC. This sequence encodes CASSVGQAASTYEQYF.

V usage is TRBV6-5 and J usage is TRBJ1-4; no clear D. The CDR3 is made up of 14 amino acids. The V end was cut by 5 bases, the J end by 5 bases, with 12 bases between. The germline V gene has CDR1 MNHEY and CDR2 SVGAGI. The CDR3 here is CASSAKIRNEKLFF. The CDR3 nucleotides are TGTGCCAGCAGTGCGAAAATAAGAAATGAAAAACTGTTTTTT.

V gene TRBV29-1 combines with J gene TRBJ2-5, with D possibly being TRBD2 (6 bases). The CDR3 extends over 15 amino acids. CDR1 and CDR2 (germline): SQVTM, ANQGSEA. V lost 6 bases and J lost 2, with 19 bases in between. The chain's CDR3 is CSVRWPGAGQETQYF. DNA for the CDR3: TGCAGCGTCCGGTGGCCTGGGGCGGGACAAGAGACCCAGTACTTC.

This chain joins TRBV12-3 or TRBV12-4 and TRBJ2-5; 8 nucleotides align to TRBD2. There are 17 residues in the CDR3. The junction had 15 bases not matched to a gene; V was cut back by 5 bases and J by 4 bases. The CDR3 sequence: CASSPYFQREIRETQYF. CDR3 nucleotides: TGTGCCAGCAGTCCCTACTTTCAGCGGGAGATTCGAGAGACCCAGTACTTC.

Remarks on this clonotype: This may be a read error, as it is one base from a much larger clone. The gene calls are TRBV12-3 or TRBV12-4 and TRBJ1-2, with D perhaps matching TRBD1 (5 bases). Trimming removed 4 bases at V and 8 bases at J, with 17 bases between. This CDR3 is built from 14 residues. In DNA form, the CDR3 reads TGTGCCAGCAGTTCCACCCTATACGGGGGGGGCTACACCTTC. Translated, it gives CASSSTLYGGGYTF.

The chain joins TRBV4-2 to TRBJ2-5; D is unclear. Germline CDR1 LGHNA, CDR2 YNFKEQ. This CDR3 region has 15 residues. V was shortened by 4 bases and J by 4 bases, with 16 bases between the two germline ends. This chain's CDR3 is CASSRKIAGVETQYF. The DNA of the CDR3 is TGTGCCAGCAGCCGTAAAATAGCCGGAGTAGAGACCCAGTACTTC.

This chain joins TRBV6-5 and TRBJ2-1; possibly TRBD2 for D (6 bases). The CDR3 consists of 19 residues. Trimming removed 1 base from V and 8 bases from J, with 27 bases in between. Germline V gives CDR1 MNHEY, CDR2 SVGAGI. CDR3 region: CASSYYILGYGGTVDEQFF. The CDR3 DNA reads as TGTGCCAGCAGTTACTATATCTTGGGGTATGGGGGGACTGTGGATGAGCAGTTCTTC.

Written as DNA, the CDR3 is TGTGCCAGCAAACCCACAAGGTCTGGCAATCAGCCCCAGCATTTT. Residues: CASKPTRSGNQPQHF. This chain joins TRBV6-2 or TRBV6-3 and TRBJ1-5; D not certain. This CDR3 region has 15 residues. The V and J ends lost 7 bases and 2 bases respectively, with 15 bases between them. Per the germline V gene, CDR1 is MNHEY and CDR2 is SVGEGT.

The rearrangement links TRBV2 to TRBJ1-1; D not certain. The germline V gene has CDR1 SNHLY and CDR2 FYNNEI. Trimming stripped 6 bases from V and 6 bases from J, with 8 bases between. CDR3 length: 11 residues. CDR3 nucleotide sequence: TGTGCCAGCAGGGGCAGAGCTGAAGCTTTCTTT. This sequence encodes CASRGRAEAFF.

Notes on this clonotype: A much larger clone differs by one base, so this may be a read error. This sequence joins TRBV6-2 or TRBV6-3 and TRBJ2-1; D is perhaps TRBD2 (5 bases). The length of the CDR3 is 12 residues. Germline V lookup: CDR1 MNHEY, CDR2 SVGEGT. The V end was cut by 0 bases, the J end by 12 bases, with 9 bases between. This CDR3 is CASSYSSRGQFF. The CDR3 DNA reads as TGTGCCAGCAGTTACTCTAGCCGGGGGCAGTTCTTC.